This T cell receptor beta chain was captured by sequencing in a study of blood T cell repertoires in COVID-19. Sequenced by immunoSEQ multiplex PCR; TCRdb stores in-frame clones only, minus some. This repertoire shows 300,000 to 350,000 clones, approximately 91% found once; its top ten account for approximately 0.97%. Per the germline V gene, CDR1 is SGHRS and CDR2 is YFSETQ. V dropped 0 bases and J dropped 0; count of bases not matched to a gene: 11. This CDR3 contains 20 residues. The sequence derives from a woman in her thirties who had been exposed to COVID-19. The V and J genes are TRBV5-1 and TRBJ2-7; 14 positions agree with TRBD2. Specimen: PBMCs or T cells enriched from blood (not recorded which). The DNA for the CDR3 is TGCGCCAGCAGCTTGGGTCTCGGGACTAGCGGGAGCCCCCGCTCCTACGAGCAGTACTTC. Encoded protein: CASSLGLGTSGSPRSYEQYF.